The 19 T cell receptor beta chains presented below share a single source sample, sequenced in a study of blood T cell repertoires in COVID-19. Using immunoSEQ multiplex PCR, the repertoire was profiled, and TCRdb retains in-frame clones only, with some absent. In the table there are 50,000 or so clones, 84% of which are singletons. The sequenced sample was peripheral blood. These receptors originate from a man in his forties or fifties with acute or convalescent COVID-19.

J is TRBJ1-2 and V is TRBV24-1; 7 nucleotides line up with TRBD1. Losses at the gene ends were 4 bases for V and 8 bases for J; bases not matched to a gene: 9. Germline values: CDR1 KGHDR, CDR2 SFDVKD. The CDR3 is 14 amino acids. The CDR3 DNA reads TGTGCCACCAGTGACCCTGACAGGGTGGCGGGCTACACCTTC. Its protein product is CATSDPDRVAGYTF.

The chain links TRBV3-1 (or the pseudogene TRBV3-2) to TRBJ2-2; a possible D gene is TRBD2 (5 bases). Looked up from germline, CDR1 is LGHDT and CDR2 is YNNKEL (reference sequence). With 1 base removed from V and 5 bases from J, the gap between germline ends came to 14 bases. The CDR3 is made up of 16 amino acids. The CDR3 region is CASSQGFGVSTGELFF. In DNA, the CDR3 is TGTGCCAGCAGCCAAGGATTCGGGGTCTCGACCGGGGAGCTGTTTTTT.

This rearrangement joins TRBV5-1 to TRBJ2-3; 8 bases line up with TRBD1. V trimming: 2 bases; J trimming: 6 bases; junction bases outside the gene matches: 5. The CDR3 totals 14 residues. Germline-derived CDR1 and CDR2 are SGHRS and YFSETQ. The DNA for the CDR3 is TGCGCCAGCAGCTTACGACAGGGGACGGATACGCAGTATTTT. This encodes CASSLRQGTDTQYF.

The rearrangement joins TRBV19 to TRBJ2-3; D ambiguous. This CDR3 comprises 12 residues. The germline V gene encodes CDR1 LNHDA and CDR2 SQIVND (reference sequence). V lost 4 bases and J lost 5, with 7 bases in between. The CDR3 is CASSSTGDTQYF. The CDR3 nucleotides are TGTGCCAGTAGTAGTACTGGAGATACGCAGTATTTT.

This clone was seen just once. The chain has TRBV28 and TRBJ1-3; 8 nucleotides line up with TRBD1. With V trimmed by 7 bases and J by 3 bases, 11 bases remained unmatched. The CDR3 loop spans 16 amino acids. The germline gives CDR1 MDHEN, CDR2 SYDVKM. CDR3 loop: CASILGQGPLGNTIYF. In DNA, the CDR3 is TGTGCCAGCATTCTTGGACAGGGACCTCTTGGAAACACCATATATTTT.

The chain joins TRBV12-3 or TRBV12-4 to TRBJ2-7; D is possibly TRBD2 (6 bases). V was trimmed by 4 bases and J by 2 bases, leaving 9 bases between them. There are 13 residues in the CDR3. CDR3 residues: CASSYGGAYEQYF. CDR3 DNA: TGTGCCAGCAGTTACGGAGGGGCCTACGAGCAGTACTTC.

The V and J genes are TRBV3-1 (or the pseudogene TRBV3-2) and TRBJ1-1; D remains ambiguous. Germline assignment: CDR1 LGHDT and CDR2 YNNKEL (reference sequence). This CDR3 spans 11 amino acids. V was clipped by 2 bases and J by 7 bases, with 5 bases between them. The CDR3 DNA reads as TGTGCCAGCAGCCAAAACGGTGAAGCTTTCTTT. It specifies CASSQNGEAFF.

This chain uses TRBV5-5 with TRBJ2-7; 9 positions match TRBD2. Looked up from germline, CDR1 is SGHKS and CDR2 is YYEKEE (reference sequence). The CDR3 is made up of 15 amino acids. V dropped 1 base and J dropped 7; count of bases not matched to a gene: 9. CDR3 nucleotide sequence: TGTGCCAGCAGCTTGATTAGTAGCGGGAGTGGGGAGCAGTACTTC. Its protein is CASSLISSGSGEQYF.

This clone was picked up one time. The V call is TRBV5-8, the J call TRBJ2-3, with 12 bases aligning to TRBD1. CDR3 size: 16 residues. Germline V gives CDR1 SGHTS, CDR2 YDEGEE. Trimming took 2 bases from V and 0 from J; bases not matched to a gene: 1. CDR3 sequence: CASSLGTGGSTDTQYF. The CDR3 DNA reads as TGTGCCAGCAGCTTAGGGACAGGGGGCAGCACAGATACGCAGTATTTT.

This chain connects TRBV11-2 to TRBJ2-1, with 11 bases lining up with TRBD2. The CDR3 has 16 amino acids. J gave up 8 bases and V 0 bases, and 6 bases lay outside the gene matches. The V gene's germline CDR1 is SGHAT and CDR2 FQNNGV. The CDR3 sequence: CASSLDSSGRRDEQFF. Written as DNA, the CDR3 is TGTGCCAGCAGCTTAGATTCTAGCGGGAGGCGGGATGAGCAGTTCTTC.

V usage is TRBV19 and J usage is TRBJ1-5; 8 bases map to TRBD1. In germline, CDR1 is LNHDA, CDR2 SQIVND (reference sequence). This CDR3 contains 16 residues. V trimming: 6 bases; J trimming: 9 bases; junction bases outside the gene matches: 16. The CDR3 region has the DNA TGTGCCAGTAGACGATCGACAGGGGAGGGGGTTGGGCCCCAGCATTTT. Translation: CASRRSTGEGVGPQHF.

CDR3 residues: CASRRTGGKSQPQHF. The CDR3 nucleotides read TGTGCCAGCAGGCGGACAGGGGGCAAAAGTCAGCCCCAGCATTTT. This chain uses TRBV2 with TRBJ1-5; 11 nucleotides line up with TRBD1. Germline CDR1 reads SNHLY; CDR2 reads FYNNEI. CDR3 length: 15 residues. Losses at the gene ends were 6 bases for V and 6 bases for J; bases not matched to a gene: 7.

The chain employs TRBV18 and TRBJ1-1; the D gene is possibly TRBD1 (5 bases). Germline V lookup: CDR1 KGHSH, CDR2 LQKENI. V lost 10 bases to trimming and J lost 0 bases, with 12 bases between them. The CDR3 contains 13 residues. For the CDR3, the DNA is TGTGCCACTGCAGGGTACTTGAACACTGAAGCTTTCTTT. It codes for CATAGYLNTEAFF. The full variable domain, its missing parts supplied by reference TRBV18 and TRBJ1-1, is NAGVMQNPRHLVRRRGQEARLRCSPMKGHSHVYWYRQLPEEGLKFMVYLQKENIIDESGMPKERFSAEFPKEGPSILRIQQVVRGDSAAYFCATAGYLNTEAFFGQGTRLTVV.

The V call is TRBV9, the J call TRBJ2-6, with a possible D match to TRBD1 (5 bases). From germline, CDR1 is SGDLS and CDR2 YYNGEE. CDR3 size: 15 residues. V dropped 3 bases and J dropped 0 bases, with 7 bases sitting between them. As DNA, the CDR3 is TGTGCCAGCAGCGGACAGAGCTCTGGGGCCAACGTCCTGACTTTC. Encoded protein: CASSGQSSGANVLTF.

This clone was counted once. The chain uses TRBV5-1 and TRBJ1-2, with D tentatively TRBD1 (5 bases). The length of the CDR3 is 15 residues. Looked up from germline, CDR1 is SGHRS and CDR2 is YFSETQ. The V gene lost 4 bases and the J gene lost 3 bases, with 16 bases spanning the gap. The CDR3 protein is CASSPTQGRDYGYTF. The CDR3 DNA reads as TGCGCCAGCAGCCCGACCCAGGGTAGGGACTATGGCTACACCTTC.

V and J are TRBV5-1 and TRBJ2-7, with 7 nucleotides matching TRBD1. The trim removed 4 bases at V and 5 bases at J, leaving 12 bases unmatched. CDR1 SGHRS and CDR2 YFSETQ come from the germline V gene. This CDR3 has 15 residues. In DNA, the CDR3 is TGCGCCAGCAGCGCCAGGGGGTTTACAGACCACGAGCAGTACTTC. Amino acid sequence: CASSARGFTDHEQYF.

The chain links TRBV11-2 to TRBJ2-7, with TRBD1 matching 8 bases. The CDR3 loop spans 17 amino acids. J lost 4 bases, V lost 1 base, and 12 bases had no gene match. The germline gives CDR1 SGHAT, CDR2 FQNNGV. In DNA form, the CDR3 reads TGTGCCAGCAGCTTAGCCCCACCCGGGACAGGTCAGTACGAGCAGTACTTC. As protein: CASSLAPPGTGQYEQYF.

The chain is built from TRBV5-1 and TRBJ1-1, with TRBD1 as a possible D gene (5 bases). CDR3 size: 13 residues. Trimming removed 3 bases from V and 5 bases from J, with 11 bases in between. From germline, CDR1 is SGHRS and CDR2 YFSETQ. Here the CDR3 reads CASSWGQGTEAFF. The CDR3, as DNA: TGCGCCAGCAGCTGGGGCCAAGGGACTGAAGCTTTCTTT. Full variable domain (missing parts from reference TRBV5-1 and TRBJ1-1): KAGVTQTPRYLIKTRGQQVTLSCSPISGHRSVSWYQQTPGQGLQFLFEYFSETQRNKGNFPGRFSGRQFSNSRSEMNVSTLELGDSALYLCASSWGQGTEAFFGQGTRLTVV.

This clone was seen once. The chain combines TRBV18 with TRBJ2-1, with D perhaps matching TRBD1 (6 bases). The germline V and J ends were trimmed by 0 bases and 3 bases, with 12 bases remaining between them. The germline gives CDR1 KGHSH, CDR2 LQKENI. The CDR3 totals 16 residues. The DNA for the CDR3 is TGTGCCAGCTCACCACCGGTTGCAGGGGACTACAATGAGCAGTTCTTC. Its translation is CASSPPVAGDYNEQFF.